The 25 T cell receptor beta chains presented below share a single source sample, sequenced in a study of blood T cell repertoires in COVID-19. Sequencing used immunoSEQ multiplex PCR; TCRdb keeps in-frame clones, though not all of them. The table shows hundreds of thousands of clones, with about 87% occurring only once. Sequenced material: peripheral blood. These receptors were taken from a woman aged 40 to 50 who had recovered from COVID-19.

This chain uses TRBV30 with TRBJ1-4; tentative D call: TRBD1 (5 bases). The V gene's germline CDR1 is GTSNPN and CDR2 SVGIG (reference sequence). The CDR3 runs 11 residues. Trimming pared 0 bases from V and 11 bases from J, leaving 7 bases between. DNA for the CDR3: TGTGCCTGGAGTGTGACAGACAAACTGTTTTTT. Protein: CAWSVTDKLFF.

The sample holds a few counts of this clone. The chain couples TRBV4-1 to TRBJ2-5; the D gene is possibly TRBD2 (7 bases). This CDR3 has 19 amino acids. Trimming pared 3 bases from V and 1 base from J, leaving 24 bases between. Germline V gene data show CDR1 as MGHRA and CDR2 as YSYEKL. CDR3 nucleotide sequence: TGCGCCAGCAGCCAGGGTCGGGGGGCCGGGAAACGAGGCCAAGAGACCCAGTACTTC. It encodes CASSQGRGAGKRGQETQYF.

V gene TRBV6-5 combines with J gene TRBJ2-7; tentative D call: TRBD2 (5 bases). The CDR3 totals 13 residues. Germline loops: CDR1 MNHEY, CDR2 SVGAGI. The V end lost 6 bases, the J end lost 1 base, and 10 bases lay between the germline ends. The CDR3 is CASREVKSYEQYF. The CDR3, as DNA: TGTGCCAGCAGGGAGGTAAAATCCTACGAGCAGTACTTC.

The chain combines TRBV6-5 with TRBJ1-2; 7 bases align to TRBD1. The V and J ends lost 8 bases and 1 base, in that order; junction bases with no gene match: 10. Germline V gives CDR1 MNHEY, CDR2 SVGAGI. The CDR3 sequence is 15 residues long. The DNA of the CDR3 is TGTGCCAGCGGAAGTAAGGGGGCGCGTAACTATGGCTACACCTTC. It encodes CASGSKGARNYGYTF.

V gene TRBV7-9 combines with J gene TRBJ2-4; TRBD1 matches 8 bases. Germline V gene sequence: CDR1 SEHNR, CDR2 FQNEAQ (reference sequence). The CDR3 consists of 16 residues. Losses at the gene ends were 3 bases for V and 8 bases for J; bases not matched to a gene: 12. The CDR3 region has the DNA TGTGCCAGCAGCTTCCGGCGAGGGCAGGGGGCGGACATTCAGTACTTC. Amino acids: CASSFRRGQGADIQYF.

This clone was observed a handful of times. The CDR3 is CASSFGSYQPQHF. CDR3 sequence (DNA): TGTGCCAGCAGTTTCGGTTCGTATCAGCCCCAGCATTTT. The chain employs TRBV12-3 or TRBV12-4 and TRBJ1-5, with D unresolved. The ends were cut back, 3 bases at V and 5 bases at J, with 8 bases in the middle. CDR3 size: 13 residues.

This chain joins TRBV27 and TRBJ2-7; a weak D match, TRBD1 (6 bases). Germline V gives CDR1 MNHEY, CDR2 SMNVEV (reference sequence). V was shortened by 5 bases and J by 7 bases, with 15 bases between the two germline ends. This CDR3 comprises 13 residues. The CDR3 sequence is CASSTQGPYEQYF. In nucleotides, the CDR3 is TGTGCCAGCAGTACACAGGGACCGTATGAGCAGTACTTC.

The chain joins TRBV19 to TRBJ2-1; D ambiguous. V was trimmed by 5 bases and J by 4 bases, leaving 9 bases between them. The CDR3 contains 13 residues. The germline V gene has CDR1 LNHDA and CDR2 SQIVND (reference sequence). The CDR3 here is CASSAARYNEQFF. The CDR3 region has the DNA TGTGCCAGTAGTGCCGCCCGGTACAATGAGCAGTTCTTC.

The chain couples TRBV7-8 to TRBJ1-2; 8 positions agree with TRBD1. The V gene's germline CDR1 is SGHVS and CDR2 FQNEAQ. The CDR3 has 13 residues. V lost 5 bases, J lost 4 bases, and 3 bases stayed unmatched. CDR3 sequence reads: CASSTGQGYGYTF. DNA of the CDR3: TGTGCCAGCAGCACCGGACAGGGCTATGGCTACACCTTC. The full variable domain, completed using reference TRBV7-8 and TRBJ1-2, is GAGVSQSPRYKVAKRGQDVALRCDPISGHVSLFWYQQALGQGPEFLTYFQNEAQLDKSGLPSDRFFAERPEGSVSTLKIQRTQQEDSAVYLCASSTGQGYGYTFGSGTRLTVV.

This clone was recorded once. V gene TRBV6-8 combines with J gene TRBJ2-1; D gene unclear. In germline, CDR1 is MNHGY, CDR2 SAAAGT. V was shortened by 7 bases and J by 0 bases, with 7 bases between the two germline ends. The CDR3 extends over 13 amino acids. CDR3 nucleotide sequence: TGTGCCAGCAATGCCAGCTCCTACAATGAGCAGTTCTTC. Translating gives CASNASSYNEQFF.

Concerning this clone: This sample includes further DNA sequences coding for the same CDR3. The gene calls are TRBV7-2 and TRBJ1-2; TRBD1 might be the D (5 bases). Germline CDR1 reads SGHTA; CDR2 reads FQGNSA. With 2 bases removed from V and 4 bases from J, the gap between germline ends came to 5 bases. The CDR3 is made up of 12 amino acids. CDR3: CASSLQGYGYTF. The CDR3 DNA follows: TGTGCCAGCAGCTTACAGGGCTATGGCTACACCTTC.

CDR3 loop: CASSAAARQAEQYF. DNA of the CDR3: TGTGCCAGCAGCGCCGCCGCTAGACAGGCCGAGCAGTACTTC. V gene TRBV2 combines with J gene TRBJ2-7; weak D call: TRBD1 (6 bases). Germline CDR1 reads SNHLY; CDR2 reads FYNNEI. Trimming left V 6 bases short and J 6 bases short, with 18 bases between. This CDR3 has 14 amino acids. Looking up the rest from reference TRBV2 and TRBJ2-7 gives the full variable domain: EPEVTQTPSHQVTQMGQEVILRCVPISNHLYFYWYRQILGQKVEFLVSFYNNEISEKSEIFDDQFSVERPDGSNFTLKIRSTKLEDSAMYFCASSAAARQAEQYFGPGTRLTVT.

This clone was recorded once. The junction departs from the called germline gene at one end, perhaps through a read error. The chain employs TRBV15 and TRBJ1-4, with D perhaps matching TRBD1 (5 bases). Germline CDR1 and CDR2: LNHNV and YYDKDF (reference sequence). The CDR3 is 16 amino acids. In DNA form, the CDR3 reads TGTGCCACCAGCGTCGAACCCAAAGAGACACGATGGGGGGAAGCTTTT. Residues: CATSVEPKETRWGEAF.

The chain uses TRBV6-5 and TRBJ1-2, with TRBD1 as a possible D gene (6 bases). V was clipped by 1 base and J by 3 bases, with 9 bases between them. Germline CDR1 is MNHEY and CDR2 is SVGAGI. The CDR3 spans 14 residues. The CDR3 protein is CASSYLTGYYGYTF. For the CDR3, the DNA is TGTGCCAGCAGTTACTTAACAGGGTACTATGGCTACACCTTC.

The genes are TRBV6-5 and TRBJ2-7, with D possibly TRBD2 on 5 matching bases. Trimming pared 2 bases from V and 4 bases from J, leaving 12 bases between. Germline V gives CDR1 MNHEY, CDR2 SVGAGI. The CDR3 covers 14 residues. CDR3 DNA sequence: TGTGCCAGCAGTTACGGGGAGCGCCCTTACGAGCAGTACTTC. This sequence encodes CASSYGERPYEQYF.

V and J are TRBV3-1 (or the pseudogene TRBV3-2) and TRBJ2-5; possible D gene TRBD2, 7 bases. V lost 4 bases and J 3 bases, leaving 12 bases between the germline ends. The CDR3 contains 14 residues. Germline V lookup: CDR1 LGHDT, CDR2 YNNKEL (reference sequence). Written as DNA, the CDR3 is TGTGCCAGCAGCCTGAGAGGGGGGGAAGAGACCCAGTACTTC. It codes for CASSLRGGEETQYF.

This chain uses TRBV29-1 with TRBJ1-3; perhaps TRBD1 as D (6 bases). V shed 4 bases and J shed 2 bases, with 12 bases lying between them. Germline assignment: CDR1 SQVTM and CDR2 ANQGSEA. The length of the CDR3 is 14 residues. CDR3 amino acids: CSVGYAGAGNTIYF. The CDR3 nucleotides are TGCAGCGTTGGCTACGCAGGGGCTGGAAACACCATATATTTT.

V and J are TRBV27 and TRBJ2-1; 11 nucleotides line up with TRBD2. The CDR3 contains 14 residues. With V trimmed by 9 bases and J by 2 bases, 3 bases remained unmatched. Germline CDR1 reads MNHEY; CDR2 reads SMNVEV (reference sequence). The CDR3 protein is CASSGGAPYNEQFF. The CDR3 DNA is TGTGCCAGTAGCGGGGGGGCCCCCTACAATGAGCAGTTCTTC.

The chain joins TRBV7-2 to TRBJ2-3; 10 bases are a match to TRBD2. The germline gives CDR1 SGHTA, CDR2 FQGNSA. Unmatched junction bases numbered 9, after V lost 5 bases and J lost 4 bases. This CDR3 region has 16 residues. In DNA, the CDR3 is TGTGCCAGCAGCCCGGCGTTAGCGGGGGGTGCAGATACGCAGTATTTT. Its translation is CASSPALAGGADTQYF.

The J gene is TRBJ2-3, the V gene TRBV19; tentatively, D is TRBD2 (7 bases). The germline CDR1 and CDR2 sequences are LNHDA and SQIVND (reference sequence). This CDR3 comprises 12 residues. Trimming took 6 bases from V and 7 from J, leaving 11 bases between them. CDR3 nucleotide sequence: TGTGCCAGTAGCGGGGGGCCCTATACGCAGTATTTT. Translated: CASSGGPYTQYF.

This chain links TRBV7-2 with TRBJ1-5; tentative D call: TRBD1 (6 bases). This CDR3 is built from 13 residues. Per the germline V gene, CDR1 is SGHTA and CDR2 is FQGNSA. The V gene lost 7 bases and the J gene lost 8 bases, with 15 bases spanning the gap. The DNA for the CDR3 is TGTGCCAGCAACCAAGGGGGTATCAAGCCCCAGCATTTT. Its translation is CASNQGGIKPQHF.

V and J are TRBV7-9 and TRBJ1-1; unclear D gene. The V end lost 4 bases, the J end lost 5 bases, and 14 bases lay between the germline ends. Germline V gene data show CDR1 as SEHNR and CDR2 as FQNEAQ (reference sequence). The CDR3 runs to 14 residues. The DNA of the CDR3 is TGTGCCAGCAGCTATGTTGGTGGGGAGACTGAAGCTTTCTTT. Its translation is CASSYVGGETEAFF.

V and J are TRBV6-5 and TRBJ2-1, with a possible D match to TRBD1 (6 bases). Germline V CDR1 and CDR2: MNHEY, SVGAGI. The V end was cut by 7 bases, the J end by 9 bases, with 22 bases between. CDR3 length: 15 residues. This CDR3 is CASTSVRGWFSEQFF. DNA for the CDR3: TGTGCCAGCACCTCAGTCAGGGGATGGTTTAGTGAGCAGTTCTTC.

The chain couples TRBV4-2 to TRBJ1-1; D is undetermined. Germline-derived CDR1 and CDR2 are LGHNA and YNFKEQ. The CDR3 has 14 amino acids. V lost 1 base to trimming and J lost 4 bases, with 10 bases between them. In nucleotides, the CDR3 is TGTGCCAGCAGCCAAGGGTCAGGATTCACTGAAGCTTTCTTT. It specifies CASSQGSGFTEAFF.

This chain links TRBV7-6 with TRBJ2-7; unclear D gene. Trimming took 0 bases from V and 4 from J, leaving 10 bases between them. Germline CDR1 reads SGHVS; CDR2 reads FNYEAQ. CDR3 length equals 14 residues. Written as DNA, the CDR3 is TGTGCCAGCAGCTTAGCAGATGGGCCGTACGAGCAGTACTTC. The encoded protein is CASSLADGPYEQYF.